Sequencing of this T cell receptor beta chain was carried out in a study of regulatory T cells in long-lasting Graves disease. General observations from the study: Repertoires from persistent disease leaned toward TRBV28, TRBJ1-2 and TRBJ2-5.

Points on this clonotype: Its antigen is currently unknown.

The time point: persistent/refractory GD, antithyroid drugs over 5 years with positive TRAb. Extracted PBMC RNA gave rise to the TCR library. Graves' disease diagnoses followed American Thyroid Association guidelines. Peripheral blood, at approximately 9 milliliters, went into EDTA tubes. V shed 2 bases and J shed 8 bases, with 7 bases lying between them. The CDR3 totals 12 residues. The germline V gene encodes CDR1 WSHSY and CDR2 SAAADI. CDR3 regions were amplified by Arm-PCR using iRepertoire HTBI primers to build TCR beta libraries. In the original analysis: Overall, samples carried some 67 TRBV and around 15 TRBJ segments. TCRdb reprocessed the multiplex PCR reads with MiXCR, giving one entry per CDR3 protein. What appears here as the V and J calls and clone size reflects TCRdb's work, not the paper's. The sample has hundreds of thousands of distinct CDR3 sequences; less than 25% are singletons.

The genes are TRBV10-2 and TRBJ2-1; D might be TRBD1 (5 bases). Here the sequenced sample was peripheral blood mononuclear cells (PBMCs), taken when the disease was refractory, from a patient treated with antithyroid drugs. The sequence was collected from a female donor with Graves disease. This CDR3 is CASSEQGHEQFF. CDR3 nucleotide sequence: TGCGCCAGCAGTGAGCAGGGCCATGAGCAGTTCTTC.